The sequence of this T cell receptor (beta chain) was determined in a study of blood T cell repertoires in COVID-19. This clone was seen a handful of times. There are 19 residues in the CDR3. Germline CDR1 and CDR2: SGHNT and YYREEE (reference sequence). V shed 0 bases, J shed 4 bases, and the junction held 17 bases outside the gene matches. The method was immunoSEQ multiplex PCR; TCRdb's version includes in-frame clones alone and lacks a portion of them. Altogether some 300,000 clones are present, 85% to 90% being singletons, with the ten largest covering 2.5% to 3%. Sample: PBMCs or T cells enriched from blood (not recorded which). The chain employs TRBV5-4 and TRBJ2-5; 8 nucleotides line up with TRBD1. The sequence was obtained from a woman between 45 and 65 years old who had been exposed to COVID-19. The CDR3 DNA follows: TGTGCCAGCAGCTTGGGGCTCTGGACTGGACAGGGCAATGGAGAGACCCAGTACTTC. Protein: CASSLGLWTGQGNGETQYF.